This T cell receptor beta chain emerged from a study of human T cells and chemical hapten exposure. As for the study in general: Patch tests applied 0.01% DPC to the upper back, read at 6 days.

Germline loops: CDR1 SGHAT, CDR2 FQNNGV. The V end lost 5 bases, the J end lost 6 bases, and 11 bases lay between the germline ends. The CDR3 sequence is 14 residues long. Under the authors' procedure: There were a median of around 100,000 TCRs per sample, with a range from about 20,000 to 700,000. TCRdb reanalysed the RACE reads using MiXCR and keeps one entry per CDR3 protein. TCRdb, not the authors, supplied the V and J calls. The table records approximately 100,000 distinct CDR3 sequences, about 10% of them present only once. Noted time point: patch test 1, 2 weeks after DPC sensitization. Indicated treatment: therapeutic diphenylcyclopropenone sensitization with weekly scalp DPC.

V and J are TRBV11-2 and TRBJ1-6; tentative D call: TRBD1 (5 bases). This clonotype originated in a woman between 35 and 50 years old with alopecia areata. Some clones in this sample may be carry-over from other donors' samples. The sequencing used whole blood, collected in connection with sensitization to the hapten diphenylcyclopropenone (DPC). CDR3 residues: CASSPVGVNSPLHF. CDR3 coding DNA: TGTGCCAGCAGCCCAGTGGGGGTTAATTCACCCCTCCACTTT.